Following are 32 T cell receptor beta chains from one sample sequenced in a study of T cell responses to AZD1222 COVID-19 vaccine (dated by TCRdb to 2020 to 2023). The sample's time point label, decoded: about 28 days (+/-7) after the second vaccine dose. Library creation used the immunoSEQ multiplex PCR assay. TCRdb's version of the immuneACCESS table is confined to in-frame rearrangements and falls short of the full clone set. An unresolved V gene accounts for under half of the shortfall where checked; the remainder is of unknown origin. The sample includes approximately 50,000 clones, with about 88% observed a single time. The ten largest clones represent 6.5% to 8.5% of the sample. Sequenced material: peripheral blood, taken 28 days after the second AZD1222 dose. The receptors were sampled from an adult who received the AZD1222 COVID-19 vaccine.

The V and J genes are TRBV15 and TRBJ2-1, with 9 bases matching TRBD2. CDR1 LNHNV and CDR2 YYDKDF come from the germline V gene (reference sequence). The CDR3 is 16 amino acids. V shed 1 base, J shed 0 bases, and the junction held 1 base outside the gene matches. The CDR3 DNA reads TGTGCCACCAGCAGAGGAGCGGGGGGCTCCTACAATGAGCAGTTCTTC. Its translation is CATSRGAGGSYNEQFF.

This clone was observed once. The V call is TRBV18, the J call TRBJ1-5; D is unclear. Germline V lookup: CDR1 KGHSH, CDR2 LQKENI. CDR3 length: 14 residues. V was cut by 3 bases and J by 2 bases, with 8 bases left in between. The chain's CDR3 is CASSPEGGNQPQHF. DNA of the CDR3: TGTGCCAGCTCACCGGAGGGCGGCAATCAGCCCCAGCATTTT. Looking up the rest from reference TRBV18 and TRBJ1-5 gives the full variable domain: NAGVMQNPRHLVRRRGQEARLRCSPMKGHSHVYWYRQLPEEGLKFMVYLQKENIIDESGMPKERFSAEFPKEGPSILRIQQVVRGDSAAYFCASSPEGGNQPQHFGDGTRLSIL.

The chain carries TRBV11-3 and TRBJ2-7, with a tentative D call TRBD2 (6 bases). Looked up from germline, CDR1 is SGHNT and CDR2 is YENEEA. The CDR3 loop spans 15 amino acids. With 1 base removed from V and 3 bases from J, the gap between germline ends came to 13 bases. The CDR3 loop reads CASSLGGDGNYEQYF. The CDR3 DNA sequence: TGTGCCAGCAGCTTAGGGGGGGACGGGAACTACGAGCAGTACTTC.

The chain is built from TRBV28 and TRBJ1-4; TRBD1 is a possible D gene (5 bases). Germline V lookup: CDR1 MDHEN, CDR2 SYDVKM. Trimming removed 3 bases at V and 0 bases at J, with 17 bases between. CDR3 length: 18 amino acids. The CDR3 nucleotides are TGTGCCAGCAGTTTGCCCCCCCGGGGCCATGCAACTAATGAAAAACTGTTTTTT. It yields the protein CASSLPPRGHATNEKLFF.

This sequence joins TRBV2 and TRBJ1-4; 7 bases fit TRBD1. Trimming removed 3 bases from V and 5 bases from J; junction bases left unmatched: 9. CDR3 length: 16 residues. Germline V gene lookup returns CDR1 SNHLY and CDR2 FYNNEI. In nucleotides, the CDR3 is TGTGCCAGCAGTGAGGACCAGGGGGGTTGGAATGAAAAACTGTTTTTT. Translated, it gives CASSEDQGGWNEKLFF.

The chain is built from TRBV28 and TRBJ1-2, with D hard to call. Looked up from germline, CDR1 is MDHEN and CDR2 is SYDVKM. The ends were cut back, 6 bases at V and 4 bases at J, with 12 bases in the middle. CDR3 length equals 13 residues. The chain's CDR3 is CASSLPVRYGYTF. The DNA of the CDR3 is TGTGCCAGCAGCCTCCCGGTTCGCTATGGCTACACCTTC.

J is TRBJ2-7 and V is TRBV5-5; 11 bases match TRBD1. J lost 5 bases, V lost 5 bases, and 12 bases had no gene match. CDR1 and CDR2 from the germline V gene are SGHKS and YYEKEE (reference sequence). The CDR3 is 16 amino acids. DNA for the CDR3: TGTGCCAGCAGGAGTATCTGGGACAGGGGGTCTCACGAGCAGTACTTC. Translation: CASRSIWDRGSHEQYF.

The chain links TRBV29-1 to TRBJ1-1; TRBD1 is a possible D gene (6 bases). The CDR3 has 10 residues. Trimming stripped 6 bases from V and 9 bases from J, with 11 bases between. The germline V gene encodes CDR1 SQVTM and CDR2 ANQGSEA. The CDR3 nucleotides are TGCAGCGTGCACGGGACAAAAGCTTTCTTT. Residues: CSVHGTKAFF.

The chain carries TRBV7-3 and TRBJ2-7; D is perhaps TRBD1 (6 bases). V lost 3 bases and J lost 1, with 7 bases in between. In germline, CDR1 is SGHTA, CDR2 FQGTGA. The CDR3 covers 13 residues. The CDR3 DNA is TGTGCCAGCAGCTTCGGACAGTCCTACGAGCAGTACTTC. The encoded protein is CASSFGQSYEQYF. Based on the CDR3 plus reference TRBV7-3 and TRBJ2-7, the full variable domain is GAGVSQTPSNKVTEKGKYVELRCDPISGHTALYWYRQSLGQGPEFLIYFQGTGAADDSGLPNDRFFAVRPEGSVSTLKIQRTERGDSAVYLCASSFGQSYEQYFGPGTRLTVT.

CDR3 bases: TGTGCCAGCAGCGCCTCAGGGTTCACCGGGGAGCTGTTTTTT. This translates into CASSASGFTGELFF. The gene calls are TRBV5-4 and TRBJ2-2; maybe TRBD1 (5 bases). Germline loops: CDR1 SGHNT, CDR2 YYREEE (reference sequence). The CDR3 has 14 amino acids. V was trimmed by 4 bases and J by 4 bases, leaving 11 bases between them.

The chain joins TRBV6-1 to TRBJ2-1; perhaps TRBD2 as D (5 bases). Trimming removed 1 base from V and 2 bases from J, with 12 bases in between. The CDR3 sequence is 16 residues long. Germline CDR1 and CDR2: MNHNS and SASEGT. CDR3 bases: TGTGCCAGCAGTGAAGAGGACTTTTTGACCTACAATGAGCAGTTCTTC. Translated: CASSEEDFLTYNEQFF.

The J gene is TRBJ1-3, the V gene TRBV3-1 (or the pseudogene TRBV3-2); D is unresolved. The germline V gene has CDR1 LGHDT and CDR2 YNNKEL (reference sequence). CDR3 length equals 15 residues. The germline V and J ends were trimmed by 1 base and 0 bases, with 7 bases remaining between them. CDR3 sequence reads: CASSQGASSGNTIYF. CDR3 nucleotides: TGTGCCAGCAGCCAAGGAGCCTCCTCTGGAAACACCATATATTTT.

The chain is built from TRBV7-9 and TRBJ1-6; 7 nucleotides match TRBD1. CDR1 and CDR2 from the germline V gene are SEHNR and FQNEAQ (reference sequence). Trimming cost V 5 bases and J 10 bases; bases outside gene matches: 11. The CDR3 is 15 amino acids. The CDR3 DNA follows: TGTGCCAGCAGCACCCTTGGAGGGGGCGAGTCACCCCTCCACTTT. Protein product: CASSTLGGGESPLHF.

This CDR3 is CASSLNLAPNYGYTF. As DNA, the CDR3 is TGCGCCAGCAGCTTGAATCTAGCACCCAACTATGGCTACACCTTC. The rearrangement links TRBV5-1 to TRBJ1-2; D unclear. CDR3 length: 15 residues. Germline V gene sequence: CDR1 SGHRS, CDR2 YFSETQ. V lost 1 base to trimming and J lost 2 bases, with 12 bases between them.

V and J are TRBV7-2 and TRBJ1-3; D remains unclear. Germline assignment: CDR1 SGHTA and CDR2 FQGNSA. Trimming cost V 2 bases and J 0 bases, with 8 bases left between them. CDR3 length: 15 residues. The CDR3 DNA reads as TGTGCCAGCAGCTTACAAGGAGACTCTGGAAACACCATATATTTT. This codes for CASSLQGDSGNTIYF.

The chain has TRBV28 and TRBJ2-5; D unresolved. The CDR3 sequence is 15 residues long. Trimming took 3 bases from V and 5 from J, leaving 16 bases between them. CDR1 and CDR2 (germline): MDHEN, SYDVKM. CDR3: CASSLTKLGWETQYF. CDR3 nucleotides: TGTGCCAGCAGTTTGACCAAGCTTGGGTGGGAGACCCAGTACTTC.

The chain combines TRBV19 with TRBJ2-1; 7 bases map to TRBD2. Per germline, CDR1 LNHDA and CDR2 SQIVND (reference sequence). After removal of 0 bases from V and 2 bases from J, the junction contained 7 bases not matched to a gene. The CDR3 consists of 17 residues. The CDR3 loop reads CASSIDWREIAYNEQFF. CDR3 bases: TGTGCCAGTAGTATAGATTGGCGGGAGATCGCCTACAATGAGCAGTTCTTC.

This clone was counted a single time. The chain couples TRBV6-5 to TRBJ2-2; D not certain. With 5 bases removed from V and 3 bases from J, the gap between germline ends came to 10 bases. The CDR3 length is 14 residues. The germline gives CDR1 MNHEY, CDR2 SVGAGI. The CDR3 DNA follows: TGTGCCAGCAGTCAGTGGGTTTACACCGGGGAGCTGTTTTTT. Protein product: CASSQWVYTGELFF.

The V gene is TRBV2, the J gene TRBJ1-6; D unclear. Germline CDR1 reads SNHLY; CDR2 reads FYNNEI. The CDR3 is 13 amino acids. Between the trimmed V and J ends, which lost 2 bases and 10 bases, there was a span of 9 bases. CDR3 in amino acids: CASSEREGSPLHF. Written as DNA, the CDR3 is TGTGCCAGCAGTGAACGGGAGGGCTCACCCCTCCACTTT.

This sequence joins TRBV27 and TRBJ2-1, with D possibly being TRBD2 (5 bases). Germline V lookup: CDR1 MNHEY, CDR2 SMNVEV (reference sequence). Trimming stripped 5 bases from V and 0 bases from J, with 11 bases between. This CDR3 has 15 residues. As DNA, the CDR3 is TGTGCCAGCAGTACCCTAGAGGGCTCCTACAATGAGCAGTTCTTC. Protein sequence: CASSTLEGSYNEQFF.

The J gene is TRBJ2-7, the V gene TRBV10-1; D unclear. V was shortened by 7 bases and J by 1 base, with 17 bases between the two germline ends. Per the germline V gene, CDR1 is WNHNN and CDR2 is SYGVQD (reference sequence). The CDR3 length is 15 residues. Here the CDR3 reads CASNIPGGPSYEQYF. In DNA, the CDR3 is TGCGCCAGCAACATTCCAGGTGGACCTTCCTACGAGCAGTACTTC.

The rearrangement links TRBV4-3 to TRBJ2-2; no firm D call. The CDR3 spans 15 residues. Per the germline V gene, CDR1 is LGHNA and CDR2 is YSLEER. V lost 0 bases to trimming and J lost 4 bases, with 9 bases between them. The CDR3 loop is CASSQEGLVTGELFF. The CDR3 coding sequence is TGCGCCAGCAGCCAAGAAGGCTTAGTCACCGGGGAGCTGTTTTTT.

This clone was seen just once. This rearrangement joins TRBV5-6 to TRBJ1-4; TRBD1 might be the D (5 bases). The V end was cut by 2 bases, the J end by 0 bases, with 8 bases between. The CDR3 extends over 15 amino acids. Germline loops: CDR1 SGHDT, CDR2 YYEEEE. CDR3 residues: CASSFPTATNEKLFF. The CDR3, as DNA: TGTGCCAGCAGCTTCCCGACAGCAACTAATGAAAAACTGTTTTTT.

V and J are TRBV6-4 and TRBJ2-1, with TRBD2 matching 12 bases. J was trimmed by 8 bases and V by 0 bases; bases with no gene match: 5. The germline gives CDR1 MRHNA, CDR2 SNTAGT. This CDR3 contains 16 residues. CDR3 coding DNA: TGTGCCAGCAGTGACTCCCGGACTAGCGGGATCGATGAGCAGTTCTTC. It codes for CASSDSRTSGIDEQFF.

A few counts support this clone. The CDR3 bases are TGTGCCAGTAGTATCGGGACAGGGGGCATCTTATCCTACAATGAGCAGTTCTTC. Protein product: CASSIGTGGILSYNEQFF. This chain connects TRBV19 to TRBJ2-1; 12 bases map to TRBD1. The CDR3 is 18 residues long. Looked up from germline, CDR1 is LNHDA and CDR2 is SQIVND (reference sequence). The J segment lost 1 base and the V segment lost 3 bases, leaving 7 bases of the junction unmatched.

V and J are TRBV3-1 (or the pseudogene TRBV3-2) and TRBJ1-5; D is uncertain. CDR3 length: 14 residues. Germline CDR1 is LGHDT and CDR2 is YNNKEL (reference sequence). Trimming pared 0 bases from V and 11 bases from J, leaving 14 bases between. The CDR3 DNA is TGTGCCAGCAGCCAAGACGGGAGGCGGGAGACCCAGCATTTT. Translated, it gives CASSQDGRRETQHF.

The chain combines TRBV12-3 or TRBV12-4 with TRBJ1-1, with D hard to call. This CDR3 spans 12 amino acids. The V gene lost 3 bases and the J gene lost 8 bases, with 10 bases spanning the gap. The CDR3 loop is CASSFTPPEAFF. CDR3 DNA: TGTGCCAGCAGTTTCACGCCTCCCGAAGCTTTCTTT.

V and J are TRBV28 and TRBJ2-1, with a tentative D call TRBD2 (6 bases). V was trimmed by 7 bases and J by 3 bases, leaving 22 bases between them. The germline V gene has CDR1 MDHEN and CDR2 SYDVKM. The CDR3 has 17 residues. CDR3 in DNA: TGTGCCAGCACCCCGCACGGGAGCCCGTCGGGCTACAATGAGCAGTTCTTC. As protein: CASTPHGSPSGYNEQFF.

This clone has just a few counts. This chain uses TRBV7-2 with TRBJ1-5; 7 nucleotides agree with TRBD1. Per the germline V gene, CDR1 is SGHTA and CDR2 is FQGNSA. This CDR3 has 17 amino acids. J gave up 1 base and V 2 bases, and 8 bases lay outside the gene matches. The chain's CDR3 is CASSLSAGGWSNQPQHF. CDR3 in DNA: TGTGCCAGCAGCTTAAGCGCAGGGGGTTGGAGCAATCAGCCCCAGCATTTT. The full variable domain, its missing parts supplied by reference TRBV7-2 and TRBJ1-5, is GAGVSQSPSNKVTEKGKDVELRCDPISGHTALYWYRQSLGQGLEFLIYFQGNSAPDKSGLPSDRFSAERTGGSVSTLTIQRTQQEDSAVYLCASSLSAGGWSNQPQHFGDGTRLSIL.

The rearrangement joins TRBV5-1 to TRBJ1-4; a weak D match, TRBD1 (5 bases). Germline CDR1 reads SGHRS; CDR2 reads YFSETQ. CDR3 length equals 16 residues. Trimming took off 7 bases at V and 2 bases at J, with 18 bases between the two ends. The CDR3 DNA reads TGCGCCAGCCGGTCGGTTAGTGGGGCTACTAATGAAAAACTGTTTTTT. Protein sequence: CASRSVSGATNEKLFF.

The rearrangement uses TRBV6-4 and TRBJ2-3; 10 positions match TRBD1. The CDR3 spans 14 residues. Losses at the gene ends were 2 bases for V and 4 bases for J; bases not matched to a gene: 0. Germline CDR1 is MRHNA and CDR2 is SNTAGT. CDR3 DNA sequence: TGTGCCAGCAGTGACGGACAGGGGGCAGATACGCAGTATTTT. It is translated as CASSDGQGADTQYF.

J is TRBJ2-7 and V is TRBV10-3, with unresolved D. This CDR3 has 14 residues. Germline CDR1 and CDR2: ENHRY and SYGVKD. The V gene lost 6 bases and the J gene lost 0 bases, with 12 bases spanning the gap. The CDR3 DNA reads TGTGCCATCAGAGGTTCCAGGTCCTCCTACGAGCAGTACTTC. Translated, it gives CAIRGSRSSYEQYF.